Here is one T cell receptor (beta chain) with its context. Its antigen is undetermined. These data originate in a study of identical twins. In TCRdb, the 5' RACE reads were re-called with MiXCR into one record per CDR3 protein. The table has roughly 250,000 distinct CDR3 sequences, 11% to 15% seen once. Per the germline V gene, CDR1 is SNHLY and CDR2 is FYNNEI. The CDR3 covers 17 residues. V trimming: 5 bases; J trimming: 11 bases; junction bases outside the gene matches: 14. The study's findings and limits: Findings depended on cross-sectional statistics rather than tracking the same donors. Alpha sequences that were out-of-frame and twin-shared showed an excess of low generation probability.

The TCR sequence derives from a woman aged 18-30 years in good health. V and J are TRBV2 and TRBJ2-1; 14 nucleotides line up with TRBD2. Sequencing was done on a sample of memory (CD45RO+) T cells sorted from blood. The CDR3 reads CASSPLRATSGGVKQFF. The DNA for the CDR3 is TGTGCCAGCAGTCCCCTCAGGGCGACTAGCGGGGGGGTTAAGCAGTTCTTC.